This TCR beta chain was captured in a study of T cell responses to AZD1222 COVID-19 vaccine. Study results and limitations: Vaccination with two AZD1222 doses was followed by a rise in Spike-specific TCR breadth and depth.

TCRdb's table, derived via immunoSEQ multiplex PCR, lists solely in-frame clones and lacks some. The sample records 75,000 to 100,000 clones, approximately 85% being singletons. Worth noting for this clone: Its antigen is undetermined. The identical CDR3 is also encoded by other nucleotide sequences in the sample.

Germline CDR1 reads SEHNR; CDR2 reads FQNEAQ (reference sequence). Trimming cost V 5 bases and J 1 base, with 5 bases left between them. This CDR3 is built from 12 residues. The starting material was peripheral blood, obtained on day 0 of AZD1222 vaccination. The receptor's source is an adult in good health. The rearrangement links TRBV7-9 to TRBJ1-1; D not resolved. CDR3 sequence (DNA): TGTGCCAGCAGCACCAGGAACACTGAAGCTTTCTTT. Its protein is CASSTRNTEAFF.